These 8 T cell receptor beta chains share one sample of origin, sequenced in a study of CD8+ T cells in alopecia areata. Reverse transcribed after extraction, RNA yielded cDNA as the sequencing template. Assay used: immunoSEQ multiplex PCR; TCRdb lists only in-frame clones, some missing. The data hold about 140,000 clones, with 50% to 65% observed a single time. The treatment is: oral pan-JAK inhibitor, 5-10 mg twice daily. Sequencing used CD8+ T cells sorted from blood, obtained at week 4, from a patient treated with tofacitinib. All receptors come from a human donor with alopecia areata.

This chain uses TRBV6-5 with TRBJ2-7, with D possibly being TRBD1 or TRBD2 (6 bases each). This CDR3 is 16 amino acids long. Germline V gene data show CDR1 as MNHEY and CDR2 as SVGAGI. The V and J ends lost 4 bases and 0 bases respectively, with 16 bases between them. DNA for the CDR3: TGTGCCAGCAGTTCTGGGACATACGGGAGCTCCTACGAGCAGTACTTC. It is translated as CASSSGTYGSSYEQYF.

This clone was counted only a few times. The CDR3 sequence: CASSIPGILQQPQHF. The DNA for the CDR3 is TGTGCCAGTAGTATACCCGGCATTCTCCAACAGCCCCAGCATTTT. This chain connects TRBV19 to TRBJ1-5; D is unresolved. Germline assignment: CDR1 LNHDA and CDR2 SQIVND (reference sequence). This CDR3 spans 15 amino acids. Trimming removed 2 bases from V and 7 bases from J, with 15 bases in between.

The chain links TRBV5-1 to TRBJ1-4, with 10 nucleotides matching TRBD1. The germline V gene encodes CDR1 SGHRS and CDR2 YFSETQ. V dropped 3 bases and J dropped 3; count of bases not matched to a gene: 5. The CDR3 consists of 16 residues. This chain's CDR3 is CASSWDRGIPNEKLFF. CDR3 DNA sequence: TGCGCCAGCAGCTGGGACAGGGGTATACCTAATGAAAAACTGTTTTTT. The variable domain in full, completed from reference TRBV5-1 and TRBJ1-4, reads KAGVTQTPRYLIKTRGQQVTLSCSPISGHRSVSWYQQTPGQGLQFLFEYFSETQRNKGNFPGRFSGRQFSNSRSEMNVSTLELGDSALYLCASSWDRGIPNEKLFFGSGTQLSVL.

The chain joins TRBV9 to TRBJ2-5; 11 bases are shared with TRBD2. Germline V CDR1 and CDR2: SGDLS, YYNGEE. Unmatched junction bases numbered 2, after V lost 1 base and J lost 0 bases. The CDR3 loop spans 16 amino acids. CDR3 nucleotide sequence: TGTGCCAGCAGCGTATCTAGCGGGGGGTACCAAGAGACCCAGTACTTC. This gives the protein CASSVSSGGYQETQYF.

This clone turned up a few times. The CDR3 is CASSPWTARNTEAFF. The DNA of the CDR3 is TGTGCCAGCAGCCCGTGGACAGCACGGAACACTGAAGCTTTCTTT. The chain couples TRBV7-9 to TRBJ1-1, with a possible D match to TRBD1 (6 bases). CDR1 is SEHNR, CDR2 FQNEAQ, per germline (reference sequence). Trimming removed 5 bases at V and 1 base at J, with 14 bases between. The length of the CDR3 is 15 residues.

Concerning this clone itself: Other DNA sequences in the sample encode the same CDR3. The rearrangement uses TRBV27 and TRBJ2-7; D is undetermined. V was trimmed by 3 bases and J by 0 bases, leaving 6 bases between them. Per the germline V gene, CDR1 is MNHEY and CDR2 is SMNVEV (reference sequence). This CDR3 region has 13 residues. The CDR3 coding sequence is TGTGCCAGCAGTTTCGGCGGCTCCTACGAGCAGTACTTC. It yields the protein CASSFGGSYEQYF.

This clone was counted a few times. V and J are TRBV28 and TRBJ2-5, with no clear D. Germline V gives CDR1 MDHEN, CDR2 SYDVKM. The CDR3 sequence is 14 residues long. V was shortened by 6 bases and J by 3 bases, with 14 bases between the two germline ends. The CDR3 sequence: CASSPRAEKETQYF. The CDR3 bases are TGTGCCAGCAGCCCCCGGGCGGAGAAAGAGACCCAGTACTTC.

J is TRBJ2-1 and V is TRBV4-1, with TRBD2 identical over 8 bases. This CDR3 has 13 residues. V lost 6 bases, J lost 6 bases, and 4 bases stayed unmatched. The germline CDR1 and CDR2 sequences are MGHRA and YSYEKL. In DNA form, the CDR3 reads TGCGCCAGCAGAAAGGCGGGGGGCAATGAGCAGTTCTTC. Its protein is CASRKAGGNEQFF.